The 17 T cell receptor beta chains in this list originate from one sample, sequenced in a study of identical twins. TCRdb processed the 5' RACE reads anew with MiXCR; each CDR3 protein has one entry. The sample comprises approximately 600,000 distinct CDR3 sequences, 9.6% of which are singletons, and under 3% rests with the top ten. The same sample was also studied in work on yellow fever vaccine responses in identical twins.

The sample comprised PBMCs. These receptors all stem from a woman under 30 in good health.

The chain is built from TRBV15 and TRBJ2-1; 8 positions agree with TRBD2. Trimming took 0 bases from V and 4 from J; bases not matched to a gene: 2. Germline V CDR1 and CDR2: LNHNV, YYDKDF (reference sequence). The CDR3 contains 15 residues. As DNA, the CDR3 is TGTGCCACCAGCAGAGATACGGGGGGGTACAATGAGCAGTTCTTC. Translation gives CATSRDTGGYNEQFF.

As to this clonotype: As the CDR3 is not closed by the conserved phenylalanine or tryptophan, this likely results from a read error. The chain is built from TRBV12-3 or TRBV12-4 and TRBJ2-1; no clear D gene. Trimming removed 5 bases from V and 1 base from J, with 15 bases in between. This CDR3 has 16 amino acids. The CDR3 protein is CASSPPGLVSYNEQFS. The CDR3 DNA reads as TGTGCCAGCAGTCCCCCCGGGCTGGTTTCCTACAATGAGCAGTTCTCC.

The sample holds a few counts of this clonotype. The V gene is TRBV29-1, the J gene TRBJ1-1; 7 nucleotides line up with TRBD1. Per germline, CDR1 SQVTM and CDR2 ANQGSEA. With 7 bases clipped from V and 8 bases from J, the junction kept 7 bases outside the gene matches. CDR3 length: 11 residues. CDR3 amino acids: CSARDSTEAFF. CDR3 nucleotide sequence: TGCAGCGCCCGGGACAGCACCGAAGCTTTCTTT.

This clonotype was seen repeatedly, ten times or more. The chain employs TRBV5-1 and TRBJ1-1, with TRBD1 matching over 8 bases. The J segment lost 6 bases and the V segment lost 4 bases, leaving 11 bases of the junction unmatched. The length of the CDR3 is 15 residues. CDR1 is SGHRS, CDR2 YFSETQ, per germline. Written as DNA, the CDR3 is TGCGCCAGCAGCCCGGTGACAGGGGCTTTAGCTGAAGCTTTCTTT. Amino acid sequence: CASSPVTGALAEAFF.

This clonotype was counted at least ten times. J is TRBJ2-1 and V is TRBV10-1; 11 nucleotides line up with TRBD2. The CDR3 has 14 amino acids. Trimming removed 6 bases from V and 10 bases from J; junction bases left unmatched: 8. The germline CDR1 and CDR2 sequences are WNHNN and SYGVQD (reference sequence). DNA of the CDR3: TGCGCCAGCAGACCCGGGACTAGCGGACAGGAGCAGTTCTTC. Its protein product is CASRPGTSGQEQFF.

V gene TRBV20-1 combines with J gene TRBJ2-1, with 14 bases matching TRBD2. Germline V gene lookup returns CDR1 DFQATT and CDR2 SNEGSKA (reference sequence). V lost 1 base and J lost 3; bases outside the gene matches: 2. The CDR3 spans 16 residues. The CDR3 nucleotides are TGCAGTGCTAGAGCGACTAGCGGGGGGGTCTACAATGAGCAGTTCTTC. Translated, it gives CSARATSGGVYNEQFF.

The rearrangement joins TRBV28 to TRBJ2-7, with 9 bases that match TRBD1. Germline V CDR1 and CDR2: MDHEN, SYDVKM. CDR3 length: 15 residues. The V segment lost 3 bases and the J segment 2 bases; nucleotides outside the gene matches: 5. CDR3 sequence reads: CASSLRTGAPYEQYF. CDR3 bases: TGTGCCAGCAGTTTGCGGACAGGGGCCCCCTACGAGCAGTACTTC.

The chain links TRBV6-1 to TRBJ2-3; 7 positions agree with TRBD2. Germline V CDR1 and CDR2: MNHNS, SASEGT. After removal of 3 bases from V and 3 bases from J, the junction contained 3 bases not matched to a gene. CDR3 length: 14 amino acids. CDR3 amino acids: CASSDRLATDTQYF. The CDR3, as DNA: TGTGCCAGCAGTGACCGACTAGCAACAGATACGCAGTATTTT.

This clonotype was seen repeatedly, ten times or more. J is TRBJ2-2 and V is TRBV11-2; TRBD2 matches 10 bases. The CDR3 extends over 16 amino acids. The ends lost 5 bases at V and 9 bases at J; junction bases unmatched: 12. Germline V gene data show CDR1 as SGHAT and CDR2 as FQNNGV. DNA for the CDR3: TGTGCCAGCAGCCTAGGACTAGCGGTAGCGGTCCGGGAGCTGTTTTTT. Amino acids: CASSLGLAVAVRELFF.

V usage is TRBV5-6 and J usage is TRBJ2-5; no reliable D call. Germline values: CDR1 SGHDT, CDR2 YYEEEE. Trimming removed 6 bases at V and 4 bases at J, with 7 bases between. CDR3 length equals 11 residues. CDR3 sequence (DNA): TGTGCCAGCACCCTGGCAGAGACCCAGTACTTC. Its protein product is CASTLAETQYF.

This chain uses TRBV5-1 with TRBJ2-3; D gene ambiguous. Germline V gene lookup returns CDR1 SGHRS and CDR2 YFSETQ. V was pared by 5 bases and J by 2 bases, with 21 bases between. This CDR3 comprises 17 residues. The CDR3 sequence: CASRTTLTVRNTDTQYF. The CDR3 coding sequence is TGCGCCAGCAGAACAACACTCACCGTCCGGAACACAGATACGCAGTATTTT.

J is TRBJ2-2 and V is TRBV5-1; maybe TRBD2 (7 bases). The CDR3 contains 18 residues. Per germline, CDR1 SGHRS and CDR2 YFSETQ. V shed 5 bases and J shed 5 bases, with 25 bases lying between them. CDR3 residues: CASRQATGGQTQTGELFF. In nucleotides, the CDR3 is TGCGCCAGCAGACAAGCCACCGGGGGGCAGACCCAAACCGGGGAGCTGTTTTTT.

This chain joins TRBV7-6 and TRBJ2-1; the match to TRBD2 covers 10 bases. V lost 2 bases and J lost 9; bases outside the gene matches: 10. The CDR3 has 16 amino acids. Germline V lookup: CDR1 SGHVS, CDR2 FNYEAQ. The CDR3 DNA is TGTGCCAGCAGCTTATCCACCGATAGCGGGAGGACTGAGCAGTTCTTC. Its protein product is CASSLSTDSGRTEQFF.

This clonotype came up a few times. This chain connects TRBV5-1 to TRBJ2-7, with 12 nucleotides matching TRBD2. After removal of 4 bases from V and 4 bases from J, the junction contained 6 bases not matched to a gene. Germline V gene lookup returns CDR1 SGHRS and CDR2 YFSETQ. The CDR3 is made up of 15 amino acids. CDR3 bases: TGCGCCAGCAGCAGACTAGCGGGAGAAGGGTACGAGCAGTACTTC. This encodes CASSRLAGEGYEQYF.

This clonotype was detected a few times. The chain joins TRBV4-1 to TRBJ2-5; TRBD2 matches at 8 bases. V lost 0 bases, J lost 0 bases, and 6 bases stayed unmatched. Germline V gene sequence: CDR1 MGHRA, CDR2 YSYEKL. This CDR3 is 17 amino acids long. CDR3 nucleotide sequence: TGCGCCAGCAGCCAAGATGGCGAGCGGGGGTACCAAGAGACCCAGTACTTC. Translation gives CASSQDGERGYQETQYF.

This clonotype has ten or more counts. This chain uses TRBV20-1 with TRBJ2-7; D is unclear. Germline CDR1 DFQATT, CDR2 SNEGSKA (reference sequence). With 2 bases removed from V and 5 bases from J, the gap between germline ends came to 7 bases. The CDR3 sequence is 11 residues long. CDR3 region: CSARSSNEQYF. The CDR3 coding sequence is TGCAGTGCTAGATCGAGTAACGAGCAGTACTTC.

This clonotype turned up a few times. V usage is TRBV6-5 and J usage is TRBJ1-1, with D tentatively TRBD1 (5 bases). Trimming removed 8 bases from V and 5 bases from J, with 9 bases in between. The CDR3 has 11 residues. CDR1 is MNHEY and CDR2 is SVGAGI in the germline V gene. The DNA of the CDR3 is TGTGCCAGCGGCAGGGATACTGAAGCTTTCTTT. Translating it yields CASGRDTEAFF.